This T cell receptor (beta chain) was sequenced during a study of blood T cell repertoires in COVID-19. Overall study context: Samples of COVID-19 (acute and convalescent) were obtained from the United States, Italy and Spain. The analysed material was cDNA or gDNA that came from T cells, B-cell-depleted T cells, or PBMCs.

Seattle patients were enrolled while actively infected and followed longitudinally. The germline V gene has CDR1 SGHRS and CDR2 YFSETQ. V lost 2 bases to trimming and J lost 4 bases, with 16 bases between them. The CDR3 is made up of 16 amino acids. In the study's own analysis: The authors estimated nucleated cell counts from reference gene primer amplification. Sequenced by immunoSEQ multiplex PCR; TCRdb stores in-frame clones only, minus some. That table furnishes V, J and clone size, whereas the DNA furnished D and trimming. The data contain 250,000 to 400,000 clones, 75% to 90% of them singletons.

The sequenced sample consisted of peripheral blood. This TCR was sampled from a woman aged 25-40 years with COVID-19, enrolled during active disease. The chain couples TRBV5-1 to TRBJ2-1; perhaps TRBD1 as D (6 bases). The CDR3 sequence is CASSLVRDKAYNEQFF. The CDR3 DNA sequence: TGCGCCAGCAGCTTAGTCAGGGACAAGGCGTACAATGAGCAGTTCTTC.